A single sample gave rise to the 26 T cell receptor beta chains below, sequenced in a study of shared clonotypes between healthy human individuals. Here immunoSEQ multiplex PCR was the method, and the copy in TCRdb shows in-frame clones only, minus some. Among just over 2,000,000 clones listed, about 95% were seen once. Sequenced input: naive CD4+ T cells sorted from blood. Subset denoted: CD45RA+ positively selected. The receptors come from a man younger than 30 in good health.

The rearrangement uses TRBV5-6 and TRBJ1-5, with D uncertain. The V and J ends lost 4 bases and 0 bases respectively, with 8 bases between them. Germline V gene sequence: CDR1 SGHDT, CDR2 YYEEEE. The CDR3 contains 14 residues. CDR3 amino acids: CASSPRASNQPQHF. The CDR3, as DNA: TGTGCCAGCAGCCCTAGGGCTAGCAATCAGCCCCAGCATTTT.

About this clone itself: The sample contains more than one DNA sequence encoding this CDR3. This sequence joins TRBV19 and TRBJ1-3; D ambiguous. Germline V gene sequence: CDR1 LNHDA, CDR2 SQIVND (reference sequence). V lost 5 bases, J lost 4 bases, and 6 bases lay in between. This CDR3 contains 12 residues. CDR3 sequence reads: CASSPGGNTIYF. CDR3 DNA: TGTGCCAGTAGTCCCGGCGGAAACACCATATATTTT.

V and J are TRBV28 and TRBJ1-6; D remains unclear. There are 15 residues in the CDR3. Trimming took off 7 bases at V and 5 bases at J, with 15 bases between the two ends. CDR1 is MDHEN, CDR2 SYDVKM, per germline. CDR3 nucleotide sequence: TGTGCCAGCACGGCCGGTACAGACCATAATTCACCCCTCCACTTT. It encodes CASTAGTDHNSPLHF.

The CDR3 loop is CASSLRQGGLYEQYF. The CDR3 region has the DNA TGTGCCAGCAGCTTACGACAGGGAGGACTCTACGAGCAGTACTTC. The chain carries TRBV5-4 and TRBJ2-7; D might be TRBD1 (7 bases). CDR3 size: 15 residues. The germline V gene encodes CDR1 SGHNT and CDR2 YYREEE (reference sequence). Between the trimmed V and J ends, which lost 2 bases and 3 bases, there was a span of 15 bases.

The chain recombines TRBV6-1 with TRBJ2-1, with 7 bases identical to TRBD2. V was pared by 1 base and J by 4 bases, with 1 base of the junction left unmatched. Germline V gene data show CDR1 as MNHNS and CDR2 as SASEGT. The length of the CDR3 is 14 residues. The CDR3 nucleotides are TGTGCCAGCAGTGAAGATAGCGGGTACAATGAGCAGTTCTTC. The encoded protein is CASSEDSGYNEQFF.

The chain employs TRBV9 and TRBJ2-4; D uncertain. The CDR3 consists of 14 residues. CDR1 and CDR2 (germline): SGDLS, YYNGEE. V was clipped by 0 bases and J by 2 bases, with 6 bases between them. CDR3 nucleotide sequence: TGTGCCAGCAGCGTAGAGGTAACCAAAAACATTCAGTACTTC. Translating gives CASSVEVTKNIQYF.

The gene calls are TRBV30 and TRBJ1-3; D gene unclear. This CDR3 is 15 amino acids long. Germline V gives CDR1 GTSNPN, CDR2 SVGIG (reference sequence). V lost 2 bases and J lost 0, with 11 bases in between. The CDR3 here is CAWSTVGSSGNTIYF. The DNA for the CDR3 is TGTGCCTGGAGTACCGTTGGGAGCTCTGGAAACACCATATATTTT.

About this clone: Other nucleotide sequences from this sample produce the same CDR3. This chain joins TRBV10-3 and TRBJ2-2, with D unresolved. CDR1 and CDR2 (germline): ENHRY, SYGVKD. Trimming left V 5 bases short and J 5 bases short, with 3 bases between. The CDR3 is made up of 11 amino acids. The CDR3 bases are TGTGCCATCAGTTCGACCGGGGAGCTGTTTTTT. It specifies CAISSTGELFF.

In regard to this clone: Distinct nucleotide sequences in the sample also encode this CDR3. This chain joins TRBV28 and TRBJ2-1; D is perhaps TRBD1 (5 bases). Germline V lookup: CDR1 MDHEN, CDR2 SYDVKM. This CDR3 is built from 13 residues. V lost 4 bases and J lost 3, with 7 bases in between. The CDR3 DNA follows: TGTGCCAGCAGTTCCGACAGCTACAATGAGCAGTTCTTC. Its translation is CASSSDSYNEQFF. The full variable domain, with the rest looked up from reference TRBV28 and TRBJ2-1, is DVKVTQSSRYLVKRTGEKVFLECVQDMDHENMFWYRQDPGLGLRLIYFSYDVKMKEKGDIPEGYSVSREKKERFSLILESASTNQTSMYLCASSSDSYNEQFFGPGTRLTVL.

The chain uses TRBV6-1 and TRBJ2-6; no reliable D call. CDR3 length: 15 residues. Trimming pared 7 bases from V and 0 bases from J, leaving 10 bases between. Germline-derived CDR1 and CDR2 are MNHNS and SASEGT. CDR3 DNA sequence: TGTGCCAGCATTCAAGGAAACTCTGGGGCCAACGTCCTGACTTTC. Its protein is CASIQGNSGANVLTF.

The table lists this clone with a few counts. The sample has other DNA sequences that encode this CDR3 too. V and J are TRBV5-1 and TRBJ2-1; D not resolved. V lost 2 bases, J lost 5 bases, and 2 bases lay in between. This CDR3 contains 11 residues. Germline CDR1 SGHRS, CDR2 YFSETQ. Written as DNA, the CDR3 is TGCGCCAGCAGCTTCCACAATGAGCAGTTCTTC. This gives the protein CASSFHNEQFF.

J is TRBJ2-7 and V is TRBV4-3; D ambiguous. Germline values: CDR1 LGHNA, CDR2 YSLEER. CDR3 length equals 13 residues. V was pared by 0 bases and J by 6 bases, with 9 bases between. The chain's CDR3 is CASSQDVGFEQYF. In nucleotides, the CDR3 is TGCGCCAGCAGCCAAGATGTGGGTTTCGAGCAGTACTTC.

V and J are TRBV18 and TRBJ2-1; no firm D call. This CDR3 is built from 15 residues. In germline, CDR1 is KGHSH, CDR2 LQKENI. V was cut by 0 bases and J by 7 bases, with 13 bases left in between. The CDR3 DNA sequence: TGTGCCAGCTCACCACCGAGTCTGGCAGGAAATGAGCAGTTCTTC. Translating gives CASSPPSLAGNEQFF.

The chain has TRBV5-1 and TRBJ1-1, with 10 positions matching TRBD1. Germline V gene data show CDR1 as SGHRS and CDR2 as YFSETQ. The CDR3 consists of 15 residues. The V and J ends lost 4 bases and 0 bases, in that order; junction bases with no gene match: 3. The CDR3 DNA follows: TGCGCCAGCAGCAAAGGGACAGGGGTGAACACTGAAGCTTTCTTT. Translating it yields CASSKGTGVNTEAFF.

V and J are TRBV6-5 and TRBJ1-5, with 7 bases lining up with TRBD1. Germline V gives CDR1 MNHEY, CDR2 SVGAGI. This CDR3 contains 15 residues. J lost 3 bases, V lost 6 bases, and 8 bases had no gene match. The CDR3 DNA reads TGTGCCAGCAGCCAACAGGGGCCTCCCAATCAGCCCCAGCATTTT. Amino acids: CASSQQGPPNQPQHF.

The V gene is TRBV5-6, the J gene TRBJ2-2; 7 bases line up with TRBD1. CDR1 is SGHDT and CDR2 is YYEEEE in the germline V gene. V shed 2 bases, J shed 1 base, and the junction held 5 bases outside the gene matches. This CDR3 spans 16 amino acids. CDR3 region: CASSLARTGNTGELFF. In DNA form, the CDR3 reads TGTGCCAGCAGCTTAGCTCGGACAGGGAACACCGGGGAGCTGTTTTTT.

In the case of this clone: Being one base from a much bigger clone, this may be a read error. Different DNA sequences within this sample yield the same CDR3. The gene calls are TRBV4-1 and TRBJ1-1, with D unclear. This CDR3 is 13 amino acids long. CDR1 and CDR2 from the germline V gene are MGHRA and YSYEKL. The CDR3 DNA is TGCGCCAGCAGCTCTTCCGAGAACACCGAAGCTTTCTTT. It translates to CASSSSENTEAFF.

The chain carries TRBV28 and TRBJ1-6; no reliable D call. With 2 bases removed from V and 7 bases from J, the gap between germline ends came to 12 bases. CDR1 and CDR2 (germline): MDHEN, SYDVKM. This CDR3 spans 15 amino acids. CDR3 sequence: CASSLGGNLNSPLHF. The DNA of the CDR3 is TGTGCCAGCAGTTTAGGAGGGAATTTGAATTCACCCCTCCACTTT.

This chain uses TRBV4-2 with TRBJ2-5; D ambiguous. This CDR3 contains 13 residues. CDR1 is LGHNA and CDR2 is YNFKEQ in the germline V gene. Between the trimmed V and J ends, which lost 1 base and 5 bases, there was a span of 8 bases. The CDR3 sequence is CASSQVPGETQYF. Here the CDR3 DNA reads TGTGCCAGCAGCCAAGTTCCTGGGGAGACCCAGTACTTC.

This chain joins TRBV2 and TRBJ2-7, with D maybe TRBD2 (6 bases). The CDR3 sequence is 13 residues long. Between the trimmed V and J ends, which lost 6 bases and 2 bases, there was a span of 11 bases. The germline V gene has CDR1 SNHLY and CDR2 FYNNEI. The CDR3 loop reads CASRPDYPYEQYF. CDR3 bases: TGTGCCAGCAGACCGGACTACCCCTACGAGCAGTACTTC.

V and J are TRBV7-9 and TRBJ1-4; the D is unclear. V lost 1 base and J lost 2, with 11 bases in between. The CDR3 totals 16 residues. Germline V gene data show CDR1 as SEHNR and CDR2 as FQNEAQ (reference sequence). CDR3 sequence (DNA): TGTGCCAGCAGCTTAGAAGGGCAGACGACTAATGAAAAACTGTTTTTT. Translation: CASSLEGQTTNEKLFF.

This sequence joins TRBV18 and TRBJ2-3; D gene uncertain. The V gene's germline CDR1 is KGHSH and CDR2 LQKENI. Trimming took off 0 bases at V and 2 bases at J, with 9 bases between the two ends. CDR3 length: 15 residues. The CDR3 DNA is TGTGCCAGCTCACCACCCCACGGCGCCACAGATACGCAGTATTTT. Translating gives CASSPPHGATDTQYF.

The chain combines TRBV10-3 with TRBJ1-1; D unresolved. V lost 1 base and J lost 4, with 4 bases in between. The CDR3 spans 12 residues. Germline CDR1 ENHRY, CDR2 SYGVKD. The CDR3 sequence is CAISEFTTEAFF. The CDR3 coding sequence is TGTGCCATCAGTGAGTTTACCACTGAAGCTTTCTTT.

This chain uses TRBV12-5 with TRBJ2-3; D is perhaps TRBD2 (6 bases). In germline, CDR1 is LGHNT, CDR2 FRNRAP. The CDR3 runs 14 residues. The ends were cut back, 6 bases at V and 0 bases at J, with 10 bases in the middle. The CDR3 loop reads CASGSGLSTDTQYF. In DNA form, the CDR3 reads TGTGCTAGTGGCTCGGGACTGAGCACAGATACGCAGTATTTT.

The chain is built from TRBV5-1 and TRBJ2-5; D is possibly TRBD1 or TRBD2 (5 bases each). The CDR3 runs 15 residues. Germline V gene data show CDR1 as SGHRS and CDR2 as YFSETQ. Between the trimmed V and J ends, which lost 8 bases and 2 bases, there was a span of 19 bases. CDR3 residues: CASGGGATRQETQYF. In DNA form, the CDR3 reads TGCGCCAGTGGGGGTGGCGCGACCCGGCAAGAGACCCAGTACTTC. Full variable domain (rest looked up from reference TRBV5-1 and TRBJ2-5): KAGVTQTPRYLIKTRGQQVTLSCSPISGHRSVSWYQQTPGQGLQFLFEYFSETQRNKGNFPGRFSGRQFSNSRSEMNVSTLELGDSALYLCASGGGATRQETQYFGPGTRLLVL.

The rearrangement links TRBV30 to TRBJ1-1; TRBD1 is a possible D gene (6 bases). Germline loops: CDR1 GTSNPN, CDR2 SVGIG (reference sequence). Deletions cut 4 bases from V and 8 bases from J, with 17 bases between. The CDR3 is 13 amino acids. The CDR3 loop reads CAWKLQGPREAFF. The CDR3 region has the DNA TGTGCCTGGAAGCTACAGGGCCCCAGGGAAGCTTTCTTT.